This T cell receptor beta chain was sequenced for a study of blood T cell repertoires in COVID-19. Whole-study context: Some COVID-19 samples were acute and others convalescent; all came from the United States, Italy and Spain. T cells, B-cell-depleted T cells, or PBMCs provided the cDNA or gDNA that served as material.

In the source study's methods: Nucleated cell counts were estimated from reference gene primer amplification. Profiling relied on immunoSEQ multiplex PCR, and the TCRdb table lists in-frame clones only, not all of them. D and trimming were read from the DNA, whereas the V and J calls and clone size are those reported in that table. The sample gives 200,000 to 300,000 clones, approximately 78% of which show up once; around 11% is in the top ten. Trimming took 6 bases from V and 3 from J, leaving 15 bases between them. The CDR3 loop spans 15 amino acids. Germline V gives CDR1 MNHEY, CDR2 SMNVEV (reference sequence).

The source material was peripheral blood. This chain connects TRBV27 to TRBJ1-3; D is perhaps TRBD1 (5 bases). This TCR derives from a woman between 55 and 75 years old with active or convalescent COVID-19. CDR3 coding DNA: TGTGCCAGCAGCTACGATGGGAGGGGTGGAAACACCATATATTTT. The encoded protein is CASSYDGRGGNTIYF.